The 20 T cell receptor beta chains below were found in one sample sequenced in a study of blood T cell repertoires in COVID-19. The protocol was immunoSEQ multiplex PCR, while the TCRdb copy is restricted to in-frame clones and leaves out a portion. The sample yields under 400,000 clones, roughly nine tenths seen once. The sequenced sample consisted of peripheral blood. These receptors originate from a woman in her twenties or thirties with COVID-19, enrolled during active disease.

The gene calls are TRBV3-1 (or the pseudogene TRBV3-2) and TRBJ1-3; D ambiguous. Looked up from germline, CDR1 is LGHDT and CDR2 is YNNKEL (reference sequence). The CDR3 consists of 15 residues. V was cut by 2 bases and J by 4 bases, with 12 bases left in between. CDR3 amino acids: CASSQSGLGGNTIYF. DNA of the CDR3: TGTGCCAGCAGCCAAAGCGGACTGGGGGGAAACACCATATATTTT.

The V and J genes are TRBV11-2 and TRBJ2-7; weak D call: TRBD1 (6 bases). Between the trimmed V and J ends, which lost 5 bases and 4 bases, there was a span of 12 bases. This CDR3 contains 13 residues. Germline CDR1 SGHAT, CDR2 FQNNGV. The CDR3 sequence: CASSPDSLYEQYF. In nucleotides, the CDR3 is TGTGCCAGCAGCCCGGACAGCCTGTACGAGCAGTACTTC.

The chain joins TRBV7-3 to TRBJ1-1; TRBD1 matches at 7 bases. Germline-derived CDR1 and CDR2 are SGHTA and FQGTGA. Trimming cost V 5 bases and J 7 bases; bases outside gene matches: 10. The CDR3 totals 14 residues. The CDR3 protein is CASSPIAGTDEAFF. The CDR3, as DNA: TGTGCCAGCAGCCCGATTGCCGGGACAGATGAAGCTTTCTTT.

This chain uses TRBV12-3 or TRBV12-4 with TRBJ1-3, with 7 bases matching TRBD1. V shed 8 bases, J shed 2 bases, and the junction held 3 bases outside the gene matches. The CDR3 covers 13 residues. In DNA, the CDR3 is TGTGCCAGCGTTACAGGGGCTGGAAACACCATATATTTT. Translation: CASVTGAGNTIYF.

The CDR3 is CATEMGQGNSPLHF. CDR3 in DNA: TGTGCCACCGAAATGGGACAGGGTAATTCACCCCTCCACTTT. The chain joins TRBV15 to TRBJ1-6, with 9 positions matching TRBD1. V dropped 8 bases and J dropped 6; count of bases not matched to a gene: 5. The CDR3 totals 14 residues. CDR1 and CDR2 (germline): LNHNV, YYDKDF (reference sequence).

This clone was detected only once. The chain carries TRBV28 and TRBJ2-7; 7 bases align to TRBD1. Germline CDR1 is MDHEN and CDR2 is SYDVKM. Unmatched junction bases numbered 9, after V lost 6 bases and J lost 4 bases. This CDR3 contains 14 residues. CDR3 bases: TGTGCCAGCAGCCTACAGGGGTATCGATACGAGCAGTACTTC. It encodes CASSLQGYRYEQYF.

V and J are TRBV19 and TRBJ2-5, with 12 bases aligning to TRBD2. Germline CDR1 LNHDA, CDR2 SQIVND (reference sequence). The CDR3 totals 15 residues. V trimming: 6 bases; J trimming: 1 base; junction bases outside the gene matches: 3. CDR3 nucleotides: TGTGCCAGTAGGACTAGCGGGGGCAGCCAAGAGACCCAGTACTTC. Residues: CASRTSGGSQETQYF.

The chain has TRBV9 and TRBJ1-2; 8 bases are a match to TRBD1. The CDR3 spans 16 residues. CDR1 SGDLS and CDR2 YYNGEE come from the germline V gene. The J segment lost 6 bases and the V segment lost 0 bases, leaving 10 bases of the junction unmatched. For the CDR3, the DNA is TGTGCCAGCAGCGTAGAGGGGGGATTGACAGGGGATGGCTACACCTTC. It is translated as CASSVEGGLTGDGYTF.

The chain recombines TRBV19 with TRBJ1-4; a possible D gene is TRBD1 (5 bases). Per the germline V gene, CDR1 is LNHDA and CDR2 is SQIVND (reference sequence). The CDR3 spans 15 residues. The V end lost 6 bases, the J end lost 5 bases, and 16 bases lay between the germline ends. The CDR3 DNA follows: TGTGCCAGTAGGGATCCCGGGAGGGGAAATGAAAAACTGTTTTTT. As protein: CASRDPGRGNEKLFF.

V usage is TRBV6-2 or TRBV6-3 and J usage is TRBJ1-2, with D maybe TRBD1 (5 bases). The germline CDR1 and CDR2 sequences are MNHEY and SVGEGT. Trimming left V 2 bases short and J 4 bases short, with 11 bases between. The CDR3 runs to 14 residues. In DNA, the CDR3 is TGTGCCAGCAGTTACACGACAGTTTTCTATGGCTACACCTTC. Residues: CASSYTTVFYGYTF.

This chain joins TRBV24-1 and TRBJ2-5; perhaps TRBD1 as D (6 bases). The germline V and J ends were trimmed by 3 bases and 4 bases, with 14 bases remaining between them. The germline gives CDR1 KGHDR, CDR2 SFDVKD. This CDR3 contains 15 residues. CDR3 amino acids: CATSDPRTDGETQYF. The CDR3 bases are TGTGCCACCAGTGATCCCAGGACAGATGGAGAGACCCAGTACTTC.

The rearrangement joins TRBV13 to TRBJ1-6, with TRBD1 as a possible D gene (5 bases). The CDR3 spans 13 residues. V lost 5 bases and J lost 12, with 14 bases in between. Germline CDR1 and CDR2: PRHDT and FYEKMQ (reference sequence). The CDR3 nucleotides read TGTGCCAGCAGCCCGTCTGGGGCAGGACCCCTCCACTTT. It codes for CASSPSGAGPLHF.

This chain joins TRBV18 and TRBJ2-7, with a tentative D call TRBD1 (5 bases). The ends were cut back, 3 bases at V and 2 bases at J, with 11 bases in the middle. Germline CDR1 and CDR2: KGHSH and LQKENI. This CDR3 region has 14 residues. The CDR3 reads CASSPRTFAYEQYF. The DNA of the CDR3 is TGTGCCAGCTCACCCAGGACATTCGCCTACGAGCAGTACTTC.

The genes are TRBV10-2 and TRBJ1-1; D unresolved. V gave up 5 bases and J gave up 3 bases, with 7 bases separating them. CDR1 and CDR2 (germline): WSHSY, SAAADI. The CDR3 covers 12 residues. CDR3 DNA: TGCGCCAGCAGTCACGGGTACACTGAAGCTTTCTTT. Amino acid sequence: CASSHGYTEAFF.

V usage is TRBV18 and J usage is TRBJ1-5, with D possibly TRBD1 on 5 matching bases. This CDR3 has 17 residues. The ends were cut back, 0 bases at V and 0 bases at J, with 12 bases in the middle. Germline V gene lookup returns CDR1 KGHSH and CDR2 LQKENI. CDR3: CASSPPAGMNSNQPQHF. CDR3 bases: TGTGCCAGCTCACCACCGGCAGGGATGAATAGCAATCAGCCCCAGCATTTT.

This sequence joins TRBV12-5 and TRBJ2-3; D perhaps matches TRBD1 (6 bases). Germline CDR1 and CDR2: LGHNT and FRNRAP. The CDR3 contains 16 residues. The germline V and J ends were trimmed by 2 bases and 0 bases, with 12 bases remaining between them. As DNA, the CDR3 is TGTGCTAGTGGTTTGCCACCTGACAGGAGCACAGATACGCAGTATTTT. Translated, it gives CASGLPPDRSTDTQYF.

For this clone: An end of the junction does not agree with germline; a read error may underlie this. This chain joins TRBV5-1 and TRBJ2-1; perhaps TRBD1 as D (6 bases). This CDR3 spans 13 amino acids. CDR1 and CDR2 (germline): SGHRS, YFSETQ. The CDR3 spells CASRLDSYNEQFF. CDR3 DNA sequence: TGCGCCAGCAGGTTGGACAGTTACAATGAGCAGTTCTTC.

This chain uses TRBV28 with TRBJ1-4, with a weak D call TRBD1 (5 bases). V lost 6 bases, J lost 7 bases, and 15 bases lay in between. The CDR3 contains 14 residues. The germline V gene has CDR1 MDHEN and CDR2 SYDVKM. DNA for the CDR3: TGTGCCAGCAGCAACGGTAGGGGTAGTGAAAAACTGTTTTTT. Its translation: CASSNGRGSEKLFF.

This clone was recorded once. The chain uses TRBV5-4 and TRBJ2-2; D possibly corresponds to TRBD2 (6 bases). The CDR3 contains 16 residues. Per the germline V gene, CDR1 is SGHNT and CDR2 is YYREEE (reference sequence). V was trimmed by 5 bases and J by 3 bases, leaving 17 bases between them. The CDR3 DNA follows: TGTGCCAGCAGGGCAGGCGGAGGGCTTGACACCGGGGAGCTGTTTTTT. Encoded protein: CASRAGGGLDTGELFF.

This chain joins TRBV4-2 and TRBJ1-4, with 7 bases lining up with TRBD1. V lost 6 bases to trimming and J lost 8 bases; unmatched junction nucleotides: 9. CDR1 is LGHNA and CDR2 is YNFKEQ in the germline V gene. The CDR3 runs to 14 residues. The chain's CDR3 is CASSHTGEGEKLFF. DNA of the CDR3: TGTGCCAGCAGTCATACAGGGGAAGGAGAAAAACTGTTTTTT.